These T cell receptor beta chains were read from a single sample in a study of T cell responses to AZD1222 COVID-19 vaccine. Here immunoSEQ multiplex PCR was the method, and the copy in TCRdb shows in-frame clones only, minus some. The table shows 77,000 or so clones, with 80% to 90% occurring only once. The source was peripheral blood, collected on day 0 of AZD1222 vaccination. The receptors here all came from an adult in good health. The conserved cysteine and the conserved F or W are not part of the CDR3 here. The order of the fields is J gene, D gene, V gene, clone size, CDR3 protein. The D gene is left open where the match is weak. Size is stated for part of the rows, as once, few or many counts, or as a class when the clone is expanded.

>TRBJ1-2|-|TRBV19|once
ASSIRNSVYGYT
>TRBJ2-7|-|TRBV6-6|-
ASSQARVYEQY
>TRBJ2-2|-|TRBV5-5|once
ASSLGDTGELF
>TRBJ2-7|-|TRBV6-2/TRBV6-3|-
ASSSLYEQY
>TRBJ2-7|-|TRBV11-3|-
ASSLENRQGLGNSYEQY
>TRBJ2-3|-|TRBV7-9|-
ASSLDQSTDTQY
>TRBJ1-5|-|TRBV6-5|-
ASTPQGGSGQPQH
>TRBJ2-3|-|TRBV3-1/TRBV3-2|-
ASSHRGGSGSTDTQY
>TRBJ2-1|-|TRBV15|-
ATSRGTTGNEQF
>TRBJ1-2|-|TRBV4-1|-
ASSRFVVAGSTYT
>TRBJ2-1|TRBD2|TRBV4-1|-
ASSHSRLAGAYNEQF
>TRBJ2-7|-|TRBV2|-
ASRTSKSYEQY
>TRBJ2-1|-|TRBV2|-
ASSEIVSLVNEQF
>TRBJ2-4|-|TRBV6-4|-
ASSEYGTGEYVQY
>TRBJ2-3|TRBD2|TRBV7-9|-
ASSTLAGGRTDTQY
>TRBJ2-7|-|TRBV5-1|-
ASSLSGRTKYEQY